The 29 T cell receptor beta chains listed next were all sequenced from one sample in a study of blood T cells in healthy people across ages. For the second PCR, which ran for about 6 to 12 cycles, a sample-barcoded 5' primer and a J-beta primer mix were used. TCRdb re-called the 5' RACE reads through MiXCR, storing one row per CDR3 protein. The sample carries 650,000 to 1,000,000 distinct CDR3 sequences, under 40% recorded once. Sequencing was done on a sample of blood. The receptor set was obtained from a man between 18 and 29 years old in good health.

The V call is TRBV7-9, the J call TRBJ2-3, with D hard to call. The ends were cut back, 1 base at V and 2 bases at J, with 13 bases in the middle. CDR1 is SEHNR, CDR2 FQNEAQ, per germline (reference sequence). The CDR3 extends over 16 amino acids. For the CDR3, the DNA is TGTGCCAGCAGCTTAGGGGAAAAGTGGGACACAGATACGCAGTATTTT. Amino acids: CASSLGEKWDTDTQYF.

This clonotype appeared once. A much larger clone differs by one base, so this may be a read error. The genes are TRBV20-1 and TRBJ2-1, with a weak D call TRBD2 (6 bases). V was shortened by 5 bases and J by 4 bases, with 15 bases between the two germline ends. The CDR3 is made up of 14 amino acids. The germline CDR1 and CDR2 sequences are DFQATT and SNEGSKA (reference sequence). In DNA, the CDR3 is TGCAGTGCTCCCGGGGTAGCGGAATACAATGAGCAGTTCTTC. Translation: CSAPGVAEYNEQFF.

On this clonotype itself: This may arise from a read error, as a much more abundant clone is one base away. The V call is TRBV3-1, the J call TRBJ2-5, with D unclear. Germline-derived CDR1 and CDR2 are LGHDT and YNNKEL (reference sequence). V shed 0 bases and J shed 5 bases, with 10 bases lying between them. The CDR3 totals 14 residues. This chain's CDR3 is CASSQEAVSETQYF. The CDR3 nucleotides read TGTGCCAGCAGCCAAGAGGCAGTGAGCGAGACCCAGTACTTC.

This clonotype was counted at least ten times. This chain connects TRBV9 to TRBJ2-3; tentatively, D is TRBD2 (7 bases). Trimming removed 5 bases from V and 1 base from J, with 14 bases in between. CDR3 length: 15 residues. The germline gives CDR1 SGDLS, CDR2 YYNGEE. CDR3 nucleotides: TGTGCCAGCAGAAAAGGGGGGGGCGGCACAGATACGCAGTATTTT. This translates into CASRKGGGGTDTQYF.

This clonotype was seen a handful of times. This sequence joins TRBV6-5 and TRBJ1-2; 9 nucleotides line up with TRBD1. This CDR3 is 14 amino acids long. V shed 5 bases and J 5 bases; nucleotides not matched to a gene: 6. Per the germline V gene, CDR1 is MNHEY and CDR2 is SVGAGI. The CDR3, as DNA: TGTGCCAGCAGTCGGGACAGGGTACGGTATGGCTACACCTTC. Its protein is CASSRDRVRYGYTF.

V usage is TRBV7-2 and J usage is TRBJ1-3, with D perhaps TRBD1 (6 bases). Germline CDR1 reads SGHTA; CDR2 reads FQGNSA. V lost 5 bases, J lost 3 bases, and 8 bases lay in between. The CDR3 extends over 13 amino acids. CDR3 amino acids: CASSQQGGNTIYF. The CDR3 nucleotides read TGTGCCAGCAGCCAACAGGGTGGAAACACCATATATTTT.

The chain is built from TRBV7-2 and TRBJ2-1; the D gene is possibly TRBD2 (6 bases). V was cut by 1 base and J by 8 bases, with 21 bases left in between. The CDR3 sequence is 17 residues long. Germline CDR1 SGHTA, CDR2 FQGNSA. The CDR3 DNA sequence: TGTGCCAGCAGCTTAGATCTCATGGGGGGAGGAGGGCATGAGCAGTTCTTC. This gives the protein CASSLDLMGGGGHEQFF.

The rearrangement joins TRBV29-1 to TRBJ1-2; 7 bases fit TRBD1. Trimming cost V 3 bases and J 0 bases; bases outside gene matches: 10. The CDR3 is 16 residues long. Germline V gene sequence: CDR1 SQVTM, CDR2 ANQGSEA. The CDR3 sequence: CSVDSGTDLANYGYTF. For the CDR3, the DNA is TGCAGCGTTGATTCCGGGACAGACCTAGCTAACTATGGCTACACCTTC.

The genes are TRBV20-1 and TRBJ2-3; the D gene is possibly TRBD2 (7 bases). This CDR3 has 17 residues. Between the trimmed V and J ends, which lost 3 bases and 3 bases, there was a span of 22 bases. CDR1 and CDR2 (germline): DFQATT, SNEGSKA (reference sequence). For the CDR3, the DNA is TGCAGTGCTAGGGGGCCCACTGCGGGGGCGATTACAGATACGCAGTATTTT. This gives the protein CSARGPTAGAITDTQYF.

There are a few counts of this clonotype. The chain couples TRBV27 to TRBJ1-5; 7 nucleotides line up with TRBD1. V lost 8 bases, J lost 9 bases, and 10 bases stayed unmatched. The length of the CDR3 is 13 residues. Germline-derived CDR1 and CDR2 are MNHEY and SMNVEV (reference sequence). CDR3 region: CASETGSGGPQHF. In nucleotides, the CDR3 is TGTGCCAGCGAGACAGGGTCCGGAGGGCCCCAGCATTTT.

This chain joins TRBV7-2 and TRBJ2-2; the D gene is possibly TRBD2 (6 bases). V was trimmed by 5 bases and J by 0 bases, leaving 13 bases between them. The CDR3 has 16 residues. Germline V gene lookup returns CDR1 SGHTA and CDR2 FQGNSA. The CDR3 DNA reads TGTGCCAGCAGCCGGCGGGGCATAACGAACACCGGGGAGCTGTTTTTT. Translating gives CASSRRGITNTGELFF.

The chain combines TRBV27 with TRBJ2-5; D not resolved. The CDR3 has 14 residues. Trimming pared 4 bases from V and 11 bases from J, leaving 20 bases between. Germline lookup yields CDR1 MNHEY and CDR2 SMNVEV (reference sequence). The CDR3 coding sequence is TGTGCCAGCAGTTCCCGGAACTGGTACAATGAGCAGTACTTC. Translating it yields CASSSRNWYNEQYF.

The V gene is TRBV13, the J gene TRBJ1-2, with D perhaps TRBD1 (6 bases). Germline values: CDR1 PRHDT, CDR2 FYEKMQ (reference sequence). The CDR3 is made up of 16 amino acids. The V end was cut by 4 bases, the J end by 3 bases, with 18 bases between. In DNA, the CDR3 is TGTGCCAGCAGCTCCTTGGGGACATCTTCCTACTATGGCTACACCTTC. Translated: CASSSLGTSSYYGYTF.

The CDR3 DNA reads as TGTGCCAGCAGTTTATCGGCCGGGGGGCGTACACAGTATTTT. This sequence encodes CASSLSAGGRTQYF. V and J are TRBV28 and TRBJ2-3, with a tentative D call TRBD2 (7 bases). The CDR3 spans 14 residues. Germline V gives CDR1 MDHEN, CDR2 SYDVKM. V was pared by 1 base and J by 12 bases, with 17 bases between.

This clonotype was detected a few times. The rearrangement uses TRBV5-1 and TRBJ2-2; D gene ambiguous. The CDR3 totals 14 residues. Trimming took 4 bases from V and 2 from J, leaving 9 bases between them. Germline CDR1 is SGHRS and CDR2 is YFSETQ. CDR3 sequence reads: CASSGQTNTGELFF. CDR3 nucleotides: TGCGCCAGCAGCGGGCAGACAAACACCGGGGAGCTGTTTTTT.

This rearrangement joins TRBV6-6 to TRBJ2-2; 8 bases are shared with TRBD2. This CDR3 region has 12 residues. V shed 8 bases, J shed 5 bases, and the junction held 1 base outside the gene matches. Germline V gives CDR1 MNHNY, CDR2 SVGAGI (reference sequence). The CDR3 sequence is CASPGGTGELFF. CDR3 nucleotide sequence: TGTGCCAGCCCGGGGGGGACCGGGGAGCTGTTTTTT.

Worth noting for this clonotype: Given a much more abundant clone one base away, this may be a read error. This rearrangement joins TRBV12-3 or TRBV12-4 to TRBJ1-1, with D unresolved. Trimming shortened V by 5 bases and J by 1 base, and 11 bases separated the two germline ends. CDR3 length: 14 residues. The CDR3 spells CASSVSLGNTEAFF. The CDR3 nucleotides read TGTGCCAGCAGTGTATCGCTCGGGAACACTGAAGCTTTCTTT.

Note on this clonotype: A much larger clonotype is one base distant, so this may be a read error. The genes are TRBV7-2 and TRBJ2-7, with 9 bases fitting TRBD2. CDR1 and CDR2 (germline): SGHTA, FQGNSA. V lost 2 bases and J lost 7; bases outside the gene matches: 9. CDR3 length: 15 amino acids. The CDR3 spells CASSLLAGNYNEQYF. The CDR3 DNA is TGTGCCAGCAGCTTACTAGCGGGGAACTACAATGAGCAGTACTTC.

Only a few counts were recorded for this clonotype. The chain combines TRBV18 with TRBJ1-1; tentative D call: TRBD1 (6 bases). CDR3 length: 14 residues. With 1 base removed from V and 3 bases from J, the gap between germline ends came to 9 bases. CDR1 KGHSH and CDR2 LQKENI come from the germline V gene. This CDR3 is CASSPRRQDTEAFF. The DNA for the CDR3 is TGTGCCAGCTCACCACGGCGACAGGACACTGAAGCTTTCTTT.

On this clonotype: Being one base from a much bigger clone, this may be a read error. The CDR3, as DNA: TGTGTCAGCAGTTTATTAGGTCAGGGCGACGGCTACACCTTC. Protein: CVSSLLGQGDGYTF. The rearrangement joins TRBV12-3 or TRBV12-4 to TRBJ1-2; a weak D match, TRBD1 (5 bases). The CDR3 is 14 amino acids.

CDR3 in DNA: TGTGCCAGCAGCCAAGATCGACAGGGAAGGCAGTTCTTC. It encodes CASSQDRQGRQFF. This chain joins TRBV4-2 and TRBJ2-1, with 7 bases matching TRBD1. Losses at the gene ends were 0 bases for V and 12 bases for J; bases not matched to a gene: 5. Germline V lookup: CDR1 LGHNA, CDR2 YNFKEQ. The CDR3 runs to 13 residues.

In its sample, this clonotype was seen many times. CDR3 sequence (DNA): TGCAGTGCTAGTAATATAGGACAGGGCGACTATGGCTACACCTTC. It specifies CSASNIGQGDYGYTF. This chain uses TRBV20-1 with TRBJ1-2, with TRBD1 identical over 8 bases. CDR1 DFQATT and CDR2 SNEGSKA come from the germline V gene (reference sequence). The CDR3 is 15 residues long. With 3 bases clipped from V and 3 bases from J, the junction kept 9 bases outside the gene matches.

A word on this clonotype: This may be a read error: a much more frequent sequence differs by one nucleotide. The DNA of the CDR3 is TGTGCCAGCAGCGTAACTGGGACAGGGGTGTTCGACGAGCAGTACTTC. Its translation: CASSVTGTGVFDEQYF. The rearrangement uses TRBV9 and TRBJ2-7; 10 bases map to TRBD1. The CDR3 contains 16 residues. J lost 5 bases, V lost 1 base, and 9 bases had no gene match. CDR1 and CDR2 from the germline V gene are SGDLS and YYNGEE.

The CDR3 bases are TGCAGTGCCACAGGACCAGGGGGTGAAAAACTGTTTTTT. Protein product: CSATGPGGEKLFF. This rearrangement joins TRBV20-1 to TRBJ1-4, with 7 bases aligning to TRBD1. The CDR3 extends over 13 amino acids. The V and J ends lost 6 bases and 7 bases, in that order; junction bases with no gene match: 8. Germline values: CDR1 DFQATT, CDR2 SNEGSKA (reference sequence).

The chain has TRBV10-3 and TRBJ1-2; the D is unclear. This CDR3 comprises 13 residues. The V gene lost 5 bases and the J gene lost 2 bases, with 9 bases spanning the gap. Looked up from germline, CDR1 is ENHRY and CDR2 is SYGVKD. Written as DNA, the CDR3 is TGTGCCATCAGTCCGGACGCAAACTATGGCTACACCTTC. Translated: CAISPDANYGYTF.

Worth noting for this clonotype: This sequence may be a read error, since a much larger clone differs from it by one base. The CDR3 protein is CSAGAKSSYEQFF. In DNA, the CDR3 is TGCAGTGCTGGGGCGAAGAGCTCCTACGAGCAGTTCTTC. The chain couples TRBV20-1 to TRBJ2-1, with a possible D match to TRBD1 (5 bases). Germline V gene data show CDR1 as DFQATT and CDR2 as SNEGSKA (reference sequence). The CDR3 has 13 residues. Trimming removed 5 bases from V and 10 bases from J, with 18 bases in between.

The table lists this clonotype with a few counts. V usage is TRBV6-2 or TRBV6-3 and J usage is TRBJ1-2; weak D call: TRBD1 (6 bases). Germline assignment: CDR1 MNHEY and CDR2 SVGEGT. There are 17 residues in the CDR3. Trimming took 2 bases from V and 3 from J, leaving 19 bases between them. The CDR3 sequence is CASSYPHSAAGDYGYTF. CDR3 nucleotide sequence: TGTGCCAGCAGTTACCCGCATAGCGCGGCAGGGGACTATGGCTACACCTTC.

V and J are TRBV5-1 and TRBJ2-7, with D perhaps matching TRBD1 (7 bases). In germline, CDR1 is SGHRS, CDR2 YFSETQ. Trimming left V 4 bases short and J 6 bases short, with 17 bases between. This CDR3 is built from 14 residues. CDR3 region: CASSAGQPYSEQYF. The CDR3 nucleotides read TGCGCCAGCAGCGCGGGACAGCCCTACTCCGAGCAGTACTTC.

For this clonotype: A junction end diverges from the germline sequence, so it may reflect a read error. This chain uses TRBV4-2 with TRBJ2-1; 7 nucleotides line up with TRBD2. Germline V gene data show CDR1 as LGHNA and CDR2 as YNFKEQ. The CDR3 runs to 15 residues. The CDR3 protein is CPSSNLAAEYNEQFF. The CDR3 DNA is TGTCCCAGCAGCAACCTAGCGGCCGAATACAATGAGCAGTTCTTC.